Below, 23 T cell receptor beta chains from the same sample are listed, as sequenced in a study of tumor-infiltrating lymphocytes in primary liver carcinoma. TCR beta cDNA was reverse-transcribed from 400 to 500 ng of total RNA. The reaction used a constant-region primer and ProtoScript II reverse transcriptase. Three-round nested multiplex PCR performed with slightly modified ARM-PCR produced the TCR beta libraries. Rounds one and two of PCR, each of 9 to 11 cycles, were primed with TRBV1-TRBV30 forward primers and a C-beta reverse primer. Using its own MiXCR run on the multiplex PCR reads, TCRdb lists one record per CDR3 protein. This table holds about 200,000 distinct CDR3 sequences, roughly two thirds found once. Germline DNA was also extracted, and blood RNA was taken from unsorted whole blood. The sequenced material came from peripheral blood. Every receptor here comes from a woman aged 60-70 years with primary liver carcinoma and hepatitis B virus infection.

For this clonotype: The conserved phenylalanine or tryptophan normally closing the CDR3 is absent here, so this likely arose from a read error. The J gene is TRBJ2-7, the V gene TRBV5-6; D could derive from TRBD1 or TRBD2 (5 bases each). CDR3 length equals 15 residues. Trimming took 4 bases from V and 2 from J, leaving 16 bases between them. Germline lookup yields CDR1 SGHDT and CDR2 YYEEEE. CDR3 DNA: TGTGCCAGCAGCCCCCCTGGGGGATGGGCCTACGAGCAGTACTTA. Amino acids: CASSPPGGWAYEQYL.

Note on this clonotype: A much larger clone differs from this one at a single base, so this may be a read error. The chain employs TRBV6-1 and TRBJ1-2, with D unclear. CDR3 length: 16 amino acids. Germline V gene lookup returns CDR1 MNHNS and CDR2 SASEGT. The CDR3 reads CASILGRREFNYGYNF. CDR3 DNA sequence: TGTGCCAGCATCCTAGGACGACGGGAATTTAACTATGGCTACAACTTC.

As to this clonotype: At one of its ends the junction is not consistent with the germline gene, which may arise from a read error. The J gene is TRBJ2-3, the V gene TRBV7-9; 10 nucleotides align to TRBD2. Per the germline V gene, CDR1 is SEHNR and CDR2 is FQNEAQ (reference sequence). CDR3 length: 19 amino acids. CDR3 sequence reads: CASNLPGTSERYRTDTQYF. The CDR3 DNA reads TGTGCCAGCAACTTACCCGGGACTAGCGAGAGGTACAGGACAGATACGCAGTATTTT.

This clonotype was recorded a few times. This chain joins TRBV4-1 and TRBJ2-1, with D possibly TRBD1 on 6 matching bases. The CDR3 loop spans 16 amino acids. Germline V gene sequence: CDR1 MGHRA, CDR2 YSYEKL. Trimming removed 0 bases from V and 8 bases from J, with 17 bases in between. This CDR3 reads CASSQEMAGTSDEQFF. CDR3 in DNA: TGCGCCAGCAGCCAAGAAATGGCAGGGACAAGCGATGAGCAGTTCTTC.

Details on this clonotype: One end of the junction fails to match germline, which may point to a read error. The genes are TRBV29-1 and TRBJ2-2, with D possibly being TRBD2 (5 bases). Germline V gives CDR1 SQVTM, CDR2 ANQGSEA. This CDR3 has 11 amino acids. The CDR3 DNA is TGCAGCGCCTCCATGGCTGGGGAGCTGCTTTTT. This codes for CSASMAGELLF.

This clonotype was found a few times. This clone may be a read error of a much larger clone one base away. V is TRBV29-1 and J is TRBJ1-5; 9 positions match TRBD1. The CDR3 has 13 amino acids. Germline values: CDR1 SQVTM, CDR2 ANQGSEA. V lost 7 bases and J lost 4; bases outside the gene matches: 5. CDR3 protein: CSAGTGLNQPQHF. CDR3 nucleotide sequence: TGCAGCGCTGGGACAGGGCTGAATCAGCCCCAGCATTTT.

The chain combines TRBV11-2 with TRBJ2-1; 7 bases agree with TRBD2. The junction had 2 bases not matched to a gene; V was cut back by 2 bases and J by 7 bases. The CDR3 length is 13 residues. Germline V gene data show CDR1 as SGHAT and CDR2 as FQNNGV. As DNA, the CDR3 is TGTGCCAGCAGCTTAAGCGGGGTGAATGAGCAGTTCTTC. This encodes CASSLSGVNEQFF.

This chain uses TRBV24-1 with TRBJ2-1; no firm D call. V shed 7 bases and J shed 9 bases, with 15 bases lying between them. There are 13 residues in the CDR3. Germline-derived CDR1 and CDR2 are KGHDR and SFDVKD. In nucleotides, the CDR3 is TGTGCCACCAGCCAAACCGGACGGTTTGAGCAGTTCTTC. This sequence encodes CATSQTGRFEQFF.

Notes on this clonotype: This may arise from a read error, as a much more abundant clone is one base away. V gene TRBV6-6 combines with J gene TRBJ2-6, with unresolved D. Germline CDR1 and CDR2: MNHNY and SVGAGI (reference sequence). The V gene lost 6 bases and the J gene lost 0 bases, with 12 bases spanning the gap. The CDR3 is 16 residues long. The chain's CDR3 is CASRFNGNSGANVLTF. Here the CDR3 DNA reads TGTGCCAGCAGGTTCAACGGAAACTCTGGGGCCAACGTCCTGACTTTC.

J is TRBJ2-7 and V is TRBV5-1; D is perhaps TRBD2 (5 bases). The CDR3 runs to 16 residues. Germline CDR1 SGHRS, CDR2 YFSETQ. Trimming took off 4 bases at V and 2 bases at J, with 19 bases between the two ends. DNA of the CDR3: TGCGCCAGCAGCATCTGCATCGGGGTACCAACCTACGAGCAGTACTTC. It is translated as CASSICIGVPTYEQYF. Combining the CDR3 with reference TRBV5-1 and TRBJ2-7 gives the whole variable domain KAGVTQTPRYLIKTRGQQVTLSCSPISGHRSVSWYQQTPGQGLQFLFEYFSETQRNKGNFPGRFSGRQFSNSRSEMNVSTLELGDSALYLCASSICIGVPTYEQYFGPGTRLTVT.

A word on this clonotype: This clone may be a read error of a much larger clone one base away. This chain connects TRBV12-3 or TRBV12-4 to TRBJ2-7, with unresolved D. The CDR3 covers 12 residues. CDR3 sequence: CTSSLSLHEQYF. CDR3 nucleotide sequence: TGTACCAGCAGTTTATCCCTCCACGAGCAGTACTTC.

This clonotype was counted ten times or more. The rearrangement links TRBV11-2 to TRBJ2-1, with TRBD2 matching over 13 bases. With 6 bases clipped from V and 0 bases from J, the junction kept 11 bases outside the gene matches. Germline assignment: CDR1 SGHAT and CDR2 FQNNGV. The CDR3 runs to 19 residues. CDR3 in DNA: TGTGCCAGCAGTTATACGGGACTAGCGGGATCAAGCTCCTACAATGAGCAGTTCTTC. Amino acid sequence: CASSYTGLAGSSSYNEQFF.

This clonotype was seen only once. This rearrangement joins TRBV11-2 to TRBJ1-3; D ambiguous. Germline lookup yields CDR1 SGHAT and CDR2 FQNNGV. The CDR3 loop spans 12 amino acids. V was cut by 10 bases and J by 3 bases, with 10 bases left in between. The CDR3 loop reads CAISHSGNTIYF. CDR3 DNA: TGTGCCATTAGCCACAGTGGAAACACCATATATTTT.

In its sample, this clonotype was seen a few times. Sequence at one end of the junction differs from germline and may be a read error. The chain links TRBV30 to TRBJ1-1; D ambiguous. The CDR3 contains 14 residues. CDR1 is GTSNPN, CDR2 SVGIG, per germline (reference sequence). The CDR3 is CAWGVRRIPTEAFF. CDR3 in DNA: TGTGCCTGGGGTGTACGAAGGATTCCCACTGAAGCTTTCTTT. The full variable domain, with the rest looked up from reference TRBV30 and TRBJ1-1, is SQTIHQWPATLVQPVGSPLSLECTVEGTSNPNLYWYRQAAGRGLQLLFYSVGIGQISSEVPQNLSASRPQDRQFILSSKKLLLSDSGFYLCAWGVRRIPTEAFFGQGTRLTVV.

DNA for the CDR3: TGTGCCAGCAGCTCGGATAGGGTCACAGATACGCAGTATTTT. Translating it yields CASSSDRVTDTQYF. The chain uses TRBV11-2 and TRBJ2-3; D uncertain. Germline CDR1 is SGHAT and CDR2 is FQNNGV. Trimming cost V 4 bases and J 2 bases, with 10 bases left between them. The CDR3 spans 14 residues.

The chain is built from TRBV29-1 and TRBJ2-7; D possibly corresponds to TRBD2 (5 bases). V was pared by 6 bases and J by 13 bases, with 25 bases between. CDR3 length equals 13 residues. The germline V gene has CDR1 SQVTM and CDR2 ANQGSEA. CDR3 nucleotides: TGCAGCGTCTCAAGCGGACCGGGGAACGAGTACTACTTC. Protein product: CSVSSGPGNEYYF.

In the case of this clonotype: Here the CDR3 omits its conserved ending phenylalanine or tryptophan, so a read error is the likely source. The chain combines TRBV29-1 with TRBJ2-3; TRBD2 matches 7 bases. Germline CDR1 reads SQVTM; CDR2 reads ANQGSEA. CDR3 length: 14 amino acids. CDR3 amino acids: CTVGRVQATDTQYY. The CDR3, as DNA: TGCACCGTTGGGAGGGTGCAGGCCACAGATACGCAGTATTAT.

In this sample, this clonotype is medium-sized. V gene TRBV11-2 combines with J gene TRBJ2-1, with D maybe TRBD2 (6 bases). Trimming removed 5 bases at V and 3 bases at J, with 14 bases between. Per germline, CDR1 SGHAT and CDR2 FQNNGV. This CDR3 comprises 15 residues. CDR3 bases: TGTGCCAGCAGCCTCTCGGATAGCGGCTACAATGAGCAGTTCTTC. Protein product: CASSLSDSGYNEQFF.

As regards this clonotype: Relative to the germline gene, one junction end is altered; a read error may explain this. The chain employs TRBV28 and TRBJ2-7; maybe TRBD2 (6 bases). The CDR3 spans 13 residues. CDR1 and CDR2 from the germline V gene are MDHEN and SYDVKM. The CDR3 region has the DNA TGTTCCAGCACTTTACGGGGACTCTACGAGCAGTACTTC. This sequence encodes CSSTLRGLYEQYF.

The chain combines TRBV5-4 with TRBJ1-1; no clear D. This CDR3 has 14 amino acids. V was cut by 3 bases and J by 4 bases, with 13 bases left in between. Germline assignment: CDR1 SGHNT and CDR2 YYREEE (reference sequence). The CDR3 loop is CASSSGDSSTEAFF. The CDR3, as DNA: TGTGCCAGCAGCTCCGGAGACTCGAGCACTGAAGCTTTCTTT.

J is TRBJ1-1 and V is TRBV25-1, with D hard to call. This CDR3 is 12 amino acids long. Trimming left V 6 bases short and J 1 base short, with 6 bases between. Germline CDR1 and CDR2: MGHDK and SYGVNS. Here the CDR3 reads CASRVGNTEAFF. The DNA for the CDR3 is TGTGCCAGCAGGGTTGGGAACACTGAAGCTTTCTTT.

J is TRBJ2-5 and V is TRBV11-2; tentative D call: TRBD2 (6 bases). The V gene lost 8 bases and the J gene lost 2 bases, with 15 bases spanning the gap. Germline CDR1 and CDR2: SGHAT and FQNNGV. The CDR3 sequence is 14 residues long. The CDR3 here is CASGPSGTQETQYF. Here the CDR3 DNA reads TGTGCCAGCGGCCCAAGTGGGACTCAAGAGACCCAGTACTTC.

The rearrangement joins TRBV12-3 or TRBV12-4 to TRBJ1-4; no clear D gene. CDR3 size: 14 residues. The germline V and J ends were trimmed by 5 bases and 8 bases, with 15 bases remaining between them. CDR3: CASSPGISWEKLFF. In nucleotides, the CDR3 is TGTGCCAGCAGTCCCGGGATTTCTTGGGAAAAACTGTTTTTT.